One and the same sample provided the 32 T cell receptor beta chains below, sequenced in a study of cytomegalovirus exposure and HLA in healthy donors. The primer mix had 60 Vbeta and 13 Jbeta primers. The repertoire was sequenced with immunoSEQ multiplex PCR; TCRdb's copy has only in-frame clones and lacks some. The table has some 190,000 clones, roughly 80% seen once. Sequencing was done on a sample of PBMCs. Source of these receptors: a male donor in good health and CMV-seronegative.

The gene calls are TRBV5-1 and TRBJ2-7; a weak D match, TRBD2 (5 bases). There are 16 residues in the CDR3. V lost 0 bases and J 2 bases, leaving 15 bases between the germline ends. The germline V gene encodes CDR1 SGHRS and CDR2 YFSETQ. The CDR3 sequence: CASSLGWTDLTYEQYF. CDR3 DNA sequence: TGCGCCAGCAGCTTGGGGTGGACTGATTTGACCTACGAGCAGTACTTC.

The V call is TRBV28, the J call TRBJ1-3; maybe TRBD1 (6 bases). CDR1 and CDR2 from the germline V gene are MDHEN and SYDVKM. V dropped 4 bases and J dropped 2 bases, with 12 bases sitting between them. The CDR3 sequence is 15 residues long. The CDR3 here is CASSSPGDTGNTIYF. The CDR3 coding sequence is TGTGCCAGCAGTTCTCCAGGGGATACTGGAAACACCATATATTTT.

This clone was seen a few times. The gene calls are TRBV4-3 and TRBJ2-5; 8 nucleotides align to TRBD2. The CDR3 loop spans 16 amino acids. V gave up 3 bases and J gave up 4 bases; unmatched junction bases: 10. Germline loops: CDR1 LGHNA, CDR2 YSLEER. The CDR3 protein is CASSQQTSEVGETQYF. The DNA for the CDR3 is TGCGCCAGCAGCCAGCAGACTAGCGAAGTTGGAGAGACCCAGTACTTC.

V gene TRBV7-9 combines with J gene TRBJ1-2, with D unclear. The CDR3 runs 14 residues. V gave up 0 bases and J gave up 8 bases, with 13 bases separating them. CDR1 SEHNR and CDR2 FQNEAQ come from the germline V gene (reference sequence). This CDR3 is CASSLAPSRYGYTF. The CDR3 bases are TGTGCCAGCAGCTTAGCCCCTTCGAGATACGGCTACACCTTC.

The chain joins TRBV6-5 to TRBJ2-7; a weak D match, TRBD2 (5 bases). The CDR3 extends over 14 amino acids. V lost 2 bases, J lost 6 bases, and 14 bases lay in between. CDR1 MNHEY and CDR2 SVGAGI come from the germline V gene. CDR3 region: CASSYSPGMTEQYF. The CDR3 DNA is TGTGCCAGCAGTTACAGTCCGGGGATGACCGAGCAGTACTTC.

The chain recombines TRBV6-1 with TRBJ1-2; TRBD1 is a possible D gene (6 bases). The V and J ends lost 6 bases and 4 bases respectively, with 15 bases between them. The germline CDR1 and CDR2 sequences are MNHNS and SASEGT. The CDR3 spans 14 residues. The CDR3 protein is CASSTGQLLYGYTF. The CDR3 DNA is TGTGCCAGCAGCACGGGACAATTACTCTATGGCTACACCTTC.

The chain employs TRBV7-2 and TRBJ2-7; tentatively, D is TRBD2 (6 bases). Looked up from germline, CDR1 is SGHTA and CDR2 is FQGNSA. The CDR3 contains 15 residues. V was trimmed by 1 base and J by 1 base, leaving 11 bases between them. The CDR3 protein is CASSLVRTKSYEQYF. The DNA for the CDR3 is TGTGCCAGCAGCTTAGTCCGGACTAAATCCTACGAGCAGTACTTC.

The J gene is TRBJ1-6, the V gene TRBV4-3, with D hard to call. The germline gives CDR1 LGHNA, CDR2 YSLEER. Deletions cut 0 bases from V and 13 bases from J, with 22 bases between. The CDR3 extends over 17 amino acids. In DNA form, the CDR3 reads TGCGCCAGCAGCCAAGATGCATCTTCGAGTCCGGAGTGGCCCCTCCACTTT. Protein: CASSQDASSSPEWPLHF.

A remark on this clone: This sample also contains other DNA sequences that code for the same CDR3. The chain links TRBV30 to TRBJ1-1; D unresolved. The CDR3 runs 11 residues. Germline V gene sequence: CDR1 GTSNPN, CDR2 SVGIG (reference sequence). V was pared by 2 bases and J by 5 bases, with 6 bases between. The CDR3 sequence is CAWSPGTEAFF. The CDR3, as DNA: TGTGCCTGGAGTCCGGGGACTGAAGCTTTCTTT.

For this clone: Relative to the germline gene, one junction end is altered; a read error may explain this. The gene calls are TRBV7-3 and TRBJ2-7; no clear D. This CDR3 has 14 amino acids. CDR1 and CDR2 (germline): SGHTA, FQGTGA. CDR3 amino acids: CASSLTPSSYEQYF. The CDR3 DNA reads as TGTGCCAGCAGCCTAACCCCGAGCTCCTACGAGCAGTACTTC.

The chain couples TRBV7-8 to TRBJ2-5; 8 bases line up with TRBD2. The trim removed 1 base at V and 5 bases at J, leaving 9 bases unmatched. The CDR3 consists of 16 residues. Germline V gene data show CDR1 as SGHVS and CDR2 as FQNEAQ. The CDR3 loop reads CASSLGLAPIRETQYF. The CDR3 DNA reads as TGTGCCAGCAGCTTAGGACTAGCGCCGATACGGGAGACCCAGTACTTC. Looking up the rest from reference TRBV7-8 and TRBJ2-5 gives the full variable domain: GAGVSQSPRYKVAKRGQDVALRCDPISGHVSLFWYQQALGQGPEFLTYFQNEAQLDKSGLPSDRFFAERPEGSVSTLKIQRTQQEDSAVYLCASSLGLAPIRETQYFGPGTRLLVL.

This clone was seen a handful of times. V is TRBV7-3 and J is TRBJ2-7, with TRBD1 as a possible D gene (6 bases). The V gene's germline CDR1 is SGHTA and CDR2 FQGTGA. Deletions cut 5 bases from V and 2 bases from J, with 16 bases between. This CDR3 has 15 amino acids. The CDR3 region is CASSPGPQGTYEQYF. The CDR3 DNA reads TGTGCCAGCAGCCCCGGCCCGCAGGGGACCTACGAGCAGTACTTC.

The V gene is TRBV5-1, the J gene TRBJ2-6; D call uncertain. In germline, CDR1 is SGHRS, CDR2 YFSETQ. This CDR3 comprises 17 residues. V lost 0 bases to trimming and J lost 0 bases, with 10 bases between them. CDR3 loop: CASSLDPPGSGANVLTF. In DNA, the CDR3 is TGCGCCAGCAGCTTGGACCCCCCCGGCTCTGGGGCCAACGTCCTGACTTTC.

This clone was seen more than once but under ten times. The chain is built from TRBV5-1 and TRBJ1-4; D is perhaps TRBD1 (6 bases). With 1 base removed from V and 8 bases from J, the gap between germline ends came to 15 bases. This CDR3 has 15 residues. CDR1 SGHRS and CDR2 YFSETQ come from the germline V gene. The CDR3 DNA is TGCGCCAGCAGCTTGTCGGGGGGCGCGGAGGAAAAACTGTTTTTT. Its protein product is CASSLSGGAEEKLFF.

This chain uses TRBV19 with TRBJ2-2, with TRBD1 identical over 7 bases. This CDR3 spans 15 amino acids. Germline CDR1 reads LNHDA; CDR2 reads SQIVND (reference sequence). After removal of 3 bases from V and 5 bases from J, the junction contained 6 bases not matched to a gene. CDR3 coding DNA: TGTGCCAGTAGTATGATCGACAGGGTAACCGGGGAGCTGTTTTTT. It is translated as CASSMIDRVTGELFF.

The rearrangement uses TRBV12-5 and TRBJ1-4; a possible D gene is TRBD1 (6 bases). The CDR3 has 15 amino acids. V lost 3 bases to trimming and J lost 4 bases, with 12 bases between them. The germline gives CDR1 LGHNT, CDR2 FRNRAP. CDR3 residues: CASGFPGHFNEKLFF. Written as DNA, the CDR3 is TGTGCTAGTGGTTTCCCGGGACATTTTAATGAAAAACTGTTTTTT.

The table lists this clone with a few counts. The gene calls are TRBV6-5 and TRBJ1-2, with unresolved D. V lost 5 bases and J 7 bases, leaving 14 bases between the germline ends. The germline V gene encodes CDR1 MNHEY and CDR2 SVGAGI. The CDR3 loop spans 13 amino acids. The CDR3 bases are TGTGCCAGCAGTCCCACGGAGTCCGGTGGCTACACCTTC. Protein product: CASSPTESGGYTF.

The rearrangement links TRBV7-9 to TRBJ1-3; D is ambiguous. The germline V gene has CDR1 SEHNR and CDR2 FQNEAQ (reference sequence). V lost 5 bases and J lost 2, with 22 bases in between. The CDR3 length is 18 residues. CDR3 nucleotide sequence: TGTGCCAGCAGCCCTACCGCCCTCGCGGGTGGCACTGGAAACACCATATATTTT. This encodes CASSPTALAGGTGNTIYF.

This clone has a handful of counts. This chain uses TRBV18 with TRBJ1-1; tentatively, D is TRBD1 (5 bases). The germline gives CDR1 KGHSH, CDR2 LQKENI. The length of the CDR3 is 18 residues. V was cut by 5 bases and J by 4 bases, with 26 bases left in between. CDR3 in amino acids: CASSNLVDNGVGGTEAFF. The CDR3 DNA sequence: TGTGCCAGCTCAAATCTGGTGGATAACGGCGTCGGGGGCACTGAAGCTTTCTTT.

The V and J genes are TRBV5-1 and TRBJ2-5; TRBD1 is a possible D gene (6 bases). The germline V and J ends were trimmed by 1 base and 0 bases, with 13 bases remaining between them. Per the germline V gene, CDR1 is SGHRS and CDR2 is YFSETQ. The CDR3 totals 16 residues. The CDR3 protein is CASSLYGRGDQETQYF. Written as DNA, the CDR3 is TGCGCCAGCAGCTTGTACGGCAGGGGAGACCAAGAGACCCAGTACTTC.

The rearrangement joins TRBV5-4 to TRBJ2-5; TRBD2 agrees at 9 bases. CDR1 is SGHNT, CDR2 YYREEE, per germline (reference sequence). V was pared by 4 bases and J by 2 bases, with 9 bases of the junction left unmatched. The length of the CDR3 is 16 residues. DNA of the CDR3: TGTGCCAGCAGCCGGCGACTAGCGGATACGCAAGAGACCCAGTACTTC. It specifies CASSRRLADTQETQYF.

The chain carries TRBV30 and TRBJ2-7, with a possible D match to TRBD2 (5 bases). The CDR3 is 14 amino acids. The ends were cut back, 0 bases at V and 7 bases at J, with 16 bases in the middle. CDR1 and CDR2 (germline): GTSNPN, SVGIG (reference sequence). CDR3 coding DNA: TGTGCCTGGAGTGTAAAGGGTCGGGGTCAAGAGCAGTACTTC. Translated: CAWSVKGRGQEQYF.

This sequence joins TRBV2 and TRBJ1-5; D unclear. The V end lost 3 bases, the J end lost 2 bases, and 11 bases lay between the germline ends. The CDR3 length is 15 residues. Germline CDR1 is SNHLY and CDR2 is FYNNEI. In nucleotides, the CDR3 is TGTGCCAGCAGTGACAGGTGGTTCGGCAATCAGCCCCAGCATTTT. This gives the protein CASSDRWFGNQPQHF. The complete variable domain, with remaining parts taken from reference TRBV2 and TRBJ1-5, reads EPEVTQTPSHQVTQMGQEVILRCVPISNHLYFYWYRQILGQKVEFLVSFYNNEISEKSEIFDDQFSVERPDGSNFTLKIRSTKLEDSAMYFCASSDRWFGNQPQHFGDGTRLSIL.

The rearrangement joins TRBV6-6 to TRBJ2-3; D ambiguous. V shed 6 bases and J shed 8 bases, with 12 bases lying between them. Per the germline V gene, CDR1 is MNHNY and CDR2 is SVGAGI (reference sequence). There are 12 residues in the CDR3. The CDR3 protein is CASSPTLATQYF. In DNA form, the CDR3 reads TGTGCCAGCAGCCCTACGTTAGCTACGCAGTATTTT.

The CDR3 DNA follows: TGTGCCAGCAGCTTACCGACAGGGGTGGTAGAGACCCAGTACTTC. It translates to CASSLPTGVVETQYF. This chain uses TRBV7-9 with TRBJ2-5; 8 bases map to TRBD1. Losses at the gene ends were 2 bases for V and 4 bases for J; bases not matched to a gene: 6. The CDR3 totals 15 residues. Germline V CDR1 and CDR2: SEHNR, FQNEAQ (reference sequence).

V and J are TRBV9 and TRBJ1-1, with unresolved D. Germline V gene sequence: CDR1 SGDLS, CDR2 YYNGEE. The CDR3 consists of 15 residues. Trimming removed 0 bases at V and 1 base at J, with 10 bases between. The CDR3 nucleotides read TGTGCCAGCAGCGTAGTCCCCGAGGGGAACACTGAAGCTTTCTTT. Translation gives CASSVVPEGNTEAFF.

The chain couples TRBV7-2 to TRBJ1-5, with a possible D match to TRBD1 (5 bases). Germline-derived CDR1 and CDR2 are SGHTA and FQGNSA. The CDR3 runs 15 residues. Trimming shortened V by 0 bases and J by 1 base, and 7 bases separated the two germline ends. CDR3 sequence (DNA): TGTGCCAGCAGCTTAGCGCGGGACAGCAATCAGCCCCAGCATTTT. This gives the protein CASSLARDSNQPQHF.

The chain combines TRBV29-1 with TRBJ2-5, with 7 bases aligning to TRBD1. Germline CDR1 reads SQVTM; CDR2 reads ANQGSEA. The ends lost 4 bases at V and 4 bases at J; junction bases unmatched: 0. There are 11 residues in the CDR3. CDR3: CSVAGGETQYF. For the CDR3, the DNA is TGCAGCGTTGCAGGGGGAGAGACCCAGTACTTC.

The chain is built from TRBV7-9 and TRBJ2-5; D may be TRBD2 (5 bases). The CDR3 spans 11 residues. CDR1 is SEHNR and CDR2 is FQNEAQ in the germline V gene (reference sequence). The ends were cut back, 4 bases at V and 5 bases at J, with 5 bases in the middle. This CDR3 is CASSSGETQYF. The CDR3 region has the DNA TGTGCCAGCAGCTCGGGGGAGACCCAGTACTTC.

J is TRBJ2-7 and V is TRBV7-2; 12 bases are shared with TRBD1. Germline CDR1 is SGHTA and CDR2 is FQGNSA. With V trimmed by 6 bases and J by 4 bases, 7 bases remained unmatched. CDR3 length equals 15 residues. In nucleotides, the CDR3 is TGTGCCAGCAGGGTCGGGACAGGGGGCCAATACGAGCAGTACTTC. Amino acid sequence: CASRVGTGGQYEQYF. Filled out from reference TRBV7-2 and TRBJ2-7, the complete variable domain reads GAGVSQSPSNKVTEKGKDVELRCDPISGHTALYWYRQSLGQGLEFLIYFQGNSAPDKSGLPSDRFSAERTGGSVSTLTIQRTQQEDSAVYLCASRVGTGGQYEQYFGPGTRLTVT.

The chain combines TRBV28 with TRBJ1-5; TRBD1 is a possible D gene (6 bases). There are 16 residues in the CDR3. Germline V gene sequence: CDR1 MDHEN, CDR2 SYDVKM. Trimming removed 5 bases from V and 1 base from J, with 15 bases in between. CDR3 protein: CASSQGGRDSNQPQHF. In nucleotides, the CDR3 is TGTGCCAGCAGTCAAGGGGGGAGGGACAGCAATCAGCCCCAGCATTTT.

This chain connects TRBV27 to TRBJ2-3, with 9 bases identical to TRBD2. The CDR3 is made up of 17 amino acids. Germline values: CDR1 MNHEY, CDR2 SMNVEV (reference sequence). The V segment lost 5 bases and the J segment 1 base; nucleotides outside the gene matches: 10. Here the CDR3 DNA reads TGTGCCAGCAGTCGGAGCGGGAGGATTCCTGGCACAGATACGCAGTATTTT. It specifies CASSRSGRIPGTDTQYF.